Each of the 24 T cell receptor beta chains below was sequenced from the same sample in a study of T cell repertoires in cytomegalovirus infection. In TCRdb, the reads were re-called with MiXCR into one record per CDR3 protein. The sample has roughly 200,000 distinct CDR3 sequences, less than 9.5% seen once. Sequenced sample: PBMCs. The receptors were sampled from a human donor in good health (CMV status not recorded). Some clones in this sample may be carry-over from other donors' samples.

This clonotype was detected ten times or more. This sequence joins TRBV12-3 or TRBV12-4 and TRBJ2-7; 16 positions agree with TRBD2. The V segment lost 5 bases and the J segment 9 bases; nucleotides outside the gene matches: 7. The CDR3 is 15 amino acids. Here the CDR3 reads CASSPSGTSGRAQYF. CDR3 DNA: TGTGCCAGCAGTCCATCCGGGACTAGCGGGAGGGCGCAGTACTTC.

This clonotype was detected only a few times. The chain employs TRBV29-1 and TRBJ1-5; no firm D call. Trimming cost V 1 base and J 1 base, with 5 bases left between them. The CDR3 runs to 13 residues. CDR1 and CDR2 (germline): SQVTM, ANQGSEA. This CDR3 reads CSVEVQSNQPQHF. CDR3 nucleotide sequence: TGCAGCGTTGAAGTACAGAGCAATCAGCCCCAGCATTTT.

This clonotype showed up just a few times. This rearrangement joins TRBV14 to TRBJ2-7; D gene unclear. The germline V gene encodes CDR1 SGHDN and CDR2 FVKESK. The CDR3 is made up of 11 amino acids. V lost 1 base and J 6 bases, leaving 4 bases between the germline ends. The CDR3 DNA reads TGTGCCAGCAGCCAAGGGGGCGAGCAGTACTTC. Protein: CASSQGGEQYF.

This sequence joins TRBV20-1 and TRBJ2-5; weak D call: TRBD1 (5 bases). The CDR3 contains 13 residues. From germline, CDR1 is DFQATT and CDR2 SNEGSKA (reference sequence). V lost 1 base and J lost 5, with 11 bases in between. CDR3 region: CSARVQGLETQYF. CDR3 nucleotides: TGCAGTGCTAGAGTTCAGGGTTTGGAGACCCAGTACTTC.

Here the CDR3 DNA reads TGTGCCAGCAGCTTAGGACAGGGGGCCAATCAGCCCCAGCATTTT. Translation: CASSLGQGANQPQHF. The chain carries TRBV7-8 and TRBJ1-5, with 10 positions matching TRBD1. The germline V gene has CDR1 SGHVS and CDR2 FQNEAQ. CDR3 length: 15 amino acids. The junction had 0 bases not matched to a gene; V was cut back by 1 base and J by 3 bases. Drawing the rest from reference TRBV7-8 and TRBJ1-5, the complete variable domain is GAGVSQSPRYKVAKRGQDVALRCDPISGHVSLFWYQQALGQGPEFLTYFQNEAQLDKSGLPSDRFFAERPEGSVSTLKIQRTQQEDSAVYLCASSLGQGANQPQHFGDGTRLSIL.

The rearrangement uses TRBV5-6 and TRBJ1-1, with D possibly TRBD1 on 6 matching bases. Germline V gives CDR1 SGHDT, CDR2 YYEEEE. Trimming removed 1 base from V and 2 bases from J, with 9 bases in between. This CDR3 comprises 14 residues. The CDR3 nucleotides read TGTGCCAGCAGCTTGTACGGGGGCAACACTGAAGCTTTCTTT. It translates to CASSLYGGNTEAFF.

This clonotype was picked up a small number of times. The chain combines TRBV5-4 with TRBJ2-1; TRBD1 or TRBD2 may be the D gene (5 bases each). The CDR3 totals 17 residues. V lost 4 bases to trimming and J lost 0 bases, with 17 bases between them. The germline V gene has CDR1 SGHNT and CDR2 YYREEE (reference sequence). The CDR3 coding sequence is TGTGCCAGCAGCCTCGGGGCGCTAGGGAGCTCCTACAATGAGCAGTTCTTC. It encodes CASSLGALGSSYNEQFF.

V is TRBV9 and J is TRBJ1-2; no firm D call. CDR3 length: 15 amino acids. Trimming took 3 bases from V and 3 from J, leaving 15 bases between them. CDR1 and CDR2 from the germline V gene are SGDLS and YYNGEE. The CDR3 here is CASSGPSRSYYGYTF. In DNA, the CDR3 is TGTGCCAGCAGCGGCCCCAGTCGGAGCTACTATGGCTACACCTTC.

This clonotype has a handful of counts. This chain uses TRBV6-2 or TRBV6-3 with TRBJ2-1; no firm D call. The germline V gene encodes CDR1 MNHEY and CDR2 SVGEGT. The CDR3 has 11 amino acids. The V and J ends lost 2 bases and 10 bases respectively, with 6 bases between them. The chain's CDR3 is CASSYVGEQFF. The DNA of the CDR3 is TGTGCCAGCAGTTACGTAGGGGAGCAGTTCTTC.

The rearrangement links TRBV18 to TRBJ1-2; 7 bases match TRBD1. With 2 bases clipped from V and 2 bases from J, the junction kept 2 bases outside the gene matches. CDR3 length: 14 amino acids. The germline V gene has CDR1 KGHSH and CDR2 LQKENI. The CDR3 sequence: CASSPKQGNYGYTF. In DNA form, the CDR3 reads TGTGCCAGCTCACCAAAACAGGGGAACTATGGCTACACCTTC. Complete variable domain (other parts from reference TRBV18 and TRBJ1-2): NAGVMQNPRHLVRRRGQEARLRCSPMKGHSHVYWYRQLPEEGLKFMVYLQKENIIDESGMPKERFSAEFPKEGPSILRIQQVVRGDSAAYFCASSPKQGNYGYTFGSGTRLTVV.

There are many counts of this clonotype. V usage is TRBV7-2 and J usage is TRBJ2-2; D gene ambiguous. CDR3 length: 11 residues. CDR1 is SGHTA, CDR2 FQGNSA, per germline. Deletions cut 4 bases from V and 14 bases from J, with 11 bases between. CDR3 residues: CASSSHPNLFF. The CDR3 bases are TGTGCCAGCAGCTCCCACCCCAATCTGTTTTTT. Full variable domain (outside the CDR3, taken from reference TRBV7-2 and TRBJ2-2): GAGVSQSPSNKVTEKGKDVELRCDPISGHTALYWYRQSLGQGLEFLIYFQGNSAPDKSGLPSDRFSAERTGGSVSTLTIQRTQQEDSAVYLCASSSHPNLFFGEGSRLTVL.

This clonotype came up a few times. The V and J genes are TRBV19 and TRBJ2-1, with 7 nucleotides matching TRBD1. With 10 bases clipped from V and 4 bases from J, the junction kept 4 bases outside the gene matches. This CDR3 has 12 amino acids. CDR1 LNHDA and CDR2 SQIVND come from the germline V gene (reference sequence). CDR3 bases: TGTGCCATACAGGGGCAATACAATGAGCAGTTCTTC. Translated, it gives CAIQGQYNEQFF.

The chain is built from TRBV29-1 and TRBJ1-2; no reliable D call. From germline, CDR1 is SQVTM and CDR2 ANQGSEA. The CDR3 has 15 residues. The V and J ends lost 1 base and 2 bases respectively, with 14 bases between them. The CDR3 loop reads CSVEGGVEGNYGYTF. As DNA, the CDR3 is TGCAGCGTTGAAGGGGGTGTGGAGGGAAACTATGGCTACACCTTC.

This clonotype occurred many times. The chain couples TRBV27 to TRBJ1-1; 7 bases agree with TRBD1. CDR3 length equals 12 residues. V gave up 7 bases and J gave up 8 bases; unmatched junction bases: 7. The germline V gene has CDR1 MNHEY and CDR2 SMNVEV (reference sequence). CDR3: CASNDRTGEAFF. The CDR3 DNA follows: TGTGCCAGCAACGATAGGACAGGCGAAGCTTTCTTT.

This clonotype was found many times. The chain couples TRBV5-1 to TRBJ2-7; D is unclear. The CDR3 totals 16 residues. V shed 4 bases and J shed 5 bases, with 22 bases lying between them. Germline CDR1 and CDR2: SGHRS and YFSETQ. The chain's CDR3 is CASSPALVVRGDEQYF. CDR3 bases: TGCGCCAGCAGCCCCGCGTTGGTGGTCAGAGGAGACGAGCAGTACTTC.

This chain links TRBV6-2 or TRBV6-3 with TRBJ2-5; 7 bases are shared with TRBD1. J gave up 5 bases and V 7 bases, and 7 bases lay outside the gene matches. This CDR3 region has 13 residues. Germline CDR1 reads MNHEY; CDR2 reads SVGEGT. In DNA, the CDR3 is TGTGCCAGCACCAGACAGGGCGGGGAGACCCAGTACTTC. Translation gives CASTRQGGETQYF.

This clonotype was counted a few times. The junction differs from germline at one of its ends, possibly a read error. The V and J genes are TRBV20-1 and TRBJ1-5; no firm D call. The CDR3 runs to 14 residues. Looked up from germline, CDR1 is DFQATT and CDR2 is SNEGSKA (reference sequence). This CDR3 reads CSARDGVGGQPQHF. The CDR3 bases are TGCAGTGCTCGAGATGGGGTAGGCGGTCAGCCCCAGCATTTT.

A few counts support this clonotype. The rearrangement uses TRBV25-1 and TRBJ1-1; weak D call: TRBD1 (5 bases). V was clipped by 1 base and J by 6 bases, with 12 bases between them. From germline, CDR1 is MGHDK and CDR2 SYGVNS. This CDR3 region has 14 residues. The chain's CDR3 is CASSELGGMAEAFF. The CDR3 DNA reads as TGTGCCAGCAGTGAATTGGGGGGAATGGCTGAAGCTTTCTTT.

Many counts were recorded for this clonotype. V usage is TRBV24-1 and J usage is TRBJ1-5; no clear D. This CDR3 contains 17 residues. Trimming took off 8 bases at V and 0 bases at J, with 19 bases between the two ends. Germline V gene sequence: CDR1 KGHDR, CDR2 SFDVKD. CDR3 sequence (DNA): TGTGCCACCACTCTGAGGCCCAGGTTCCATAGCAATCAGCCCCAGCATTTT. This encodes CATTLRPRFHSNQPQHF.

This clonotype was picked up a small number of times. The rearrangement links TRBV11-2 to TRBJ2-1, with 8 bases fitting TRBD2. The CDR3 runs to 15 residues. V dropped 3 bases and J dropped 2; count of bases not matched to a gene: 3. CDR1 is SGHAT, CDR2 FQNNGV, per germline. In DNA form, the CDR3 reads TGTGCCAGCAGCTTGGGACTAGTTACCTACAATGAGCAGTTCTTC. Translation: CASSLGLVTYNEQFF.

This chain's CDR3 is CASSQDLGQGNGYTF. The DNA for the CDR3 is TGCGCCAGCAGCCAAGATCTCGGTCAGGGGAATGGCTACACCTTC. This chain connects TRBV4-3 to TRBJ1-2; tentatively, D is TRBD1 (6 bases). V was pared by 0 bases and J by 6 bases, with 14 bases between. The CDR3 has 15 residues. CDR1 and CDR2 from the germline V gene are LGHNA and YSLEER.

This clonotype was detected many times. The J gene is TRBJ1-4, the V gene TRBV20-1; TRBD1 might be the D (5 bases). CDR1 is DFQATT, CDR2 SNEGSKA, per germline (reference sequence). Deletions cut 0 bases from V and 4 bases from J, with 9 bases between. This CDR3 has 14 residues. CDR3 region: CSARESGNNEKLFF. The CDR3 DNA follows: TGCAGTGCTAGAGAGTCAGGGAATAATGAAAAACTGTTTTTT.

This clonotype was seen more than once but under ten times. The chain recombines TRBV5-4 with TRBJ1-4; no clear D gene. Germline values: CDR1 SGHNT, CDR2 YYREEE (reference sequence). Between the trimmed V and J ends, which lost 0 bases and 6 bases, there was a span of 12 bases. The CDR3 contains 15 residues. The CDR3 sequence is CASSLGTSSDEKLFF. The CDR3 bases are TGTGCCAGCAGCTTGGGGACCTCATCTGATGAAAAACTGTTTTTT.

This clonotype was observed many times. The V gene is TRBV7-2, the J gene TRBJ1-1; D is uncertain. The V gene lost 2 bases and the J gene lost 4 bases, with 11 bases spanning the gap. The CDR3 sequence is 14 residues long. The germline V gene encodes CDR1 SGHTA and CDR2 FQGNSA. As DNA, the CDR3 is TGTGCCAGCAGCTTATCCCCGCCTGGCACTGAAGCTTTCTTT. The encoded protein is CASSLSPPGTEAFF. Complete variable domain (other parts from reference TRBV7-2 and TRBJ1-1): GAGVSQSPSNKVTEKGKDVELRCDPISGHTALYWYRQSLGQGLEFLIYFQGNSAPDKSGLPSDRFSAERTGGSVSTLTIQRTQQEDSAVYLCASSLSPPGTEAFFGQGTRLTVV.